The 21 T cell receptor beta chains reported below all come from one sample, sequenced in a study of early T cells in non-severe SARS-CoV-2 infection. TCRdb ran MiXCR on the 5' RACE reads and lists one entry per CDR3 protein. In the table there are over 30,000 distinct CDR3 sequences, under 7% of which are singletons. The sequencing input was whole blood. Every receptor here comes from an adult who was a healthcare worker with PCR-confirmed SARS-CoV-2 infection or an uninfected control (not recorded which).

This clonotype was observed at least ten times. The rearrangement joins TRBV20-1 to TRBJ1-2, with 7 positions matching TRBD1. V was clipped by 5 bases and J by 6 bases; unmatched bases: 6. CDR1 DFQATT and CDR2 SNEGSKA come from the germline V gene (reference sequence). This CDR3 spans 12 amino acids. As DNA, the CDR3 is TGCAGTGCTCCCATAGGGGGCAATGGCTACACCTTC. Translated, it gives CSAPIGGNGYTF.

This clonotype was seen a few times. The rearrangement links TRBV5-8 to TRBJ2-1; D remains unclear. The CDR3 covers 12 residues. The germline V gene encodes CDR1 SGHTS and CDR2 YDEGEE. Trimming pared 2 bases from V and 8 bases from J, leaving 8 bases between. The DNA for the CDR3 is TGTGCCAGCAGCTTAGGAGCCCATGAGCAGTTCTTC. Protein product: CASSLGAHEQFF.

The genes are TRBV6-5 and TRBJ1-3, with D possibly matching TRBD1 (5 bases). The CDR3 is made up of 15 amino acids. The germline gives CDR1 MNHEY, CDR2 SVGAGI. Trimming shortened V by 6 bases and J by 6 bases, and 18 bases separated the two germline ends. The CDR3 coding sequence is TGTGCCAGCAGCCGATCAGGGAGCGGGGAAAACACCATATATTTT. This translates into CASSRSGSGENTIYF.

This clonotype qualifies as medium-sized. CDR3: CASSVDDSFYNEQFF. The CDR3 region has the DNA TGTGCCAGCAGCGTAGATGATAGCTTCTACAATGAGCAGTTCTTC. V and J are TRBV9 and TRBJ2-1; D is uncertain. CDR3 size: 15 residues. V lost 0 bases, J lost 3 bases, and 10 bases lay in between. The V gene's germline CDR1 is SGDLS and CDR2 YYNGEE.

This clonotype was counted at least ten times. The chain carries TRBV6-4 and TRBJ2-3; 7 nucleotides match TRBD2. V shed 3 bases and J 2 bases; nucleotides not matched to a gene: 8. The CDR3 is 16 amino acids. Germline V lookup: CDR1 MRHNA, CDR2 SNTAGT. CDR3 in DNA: TGTGCCAGCAGTGAAGCGCGCGGGGGAACCACAGATACGCAGTATTTT. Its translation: CASSEARGGTTDTQYF.

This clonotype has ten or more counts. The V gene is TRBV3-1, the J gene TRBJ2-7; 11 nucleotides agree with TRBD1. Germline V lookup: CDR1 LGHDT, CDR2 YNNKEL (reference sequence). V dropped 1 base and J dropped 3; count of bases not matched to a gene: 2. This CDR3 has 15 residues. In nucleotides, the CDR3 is TGTGCCAGCAGCCAAGGGGACAGGGGGAACTACGAGCAGTACTTC. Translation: CASSQGDRGNYEQYF.

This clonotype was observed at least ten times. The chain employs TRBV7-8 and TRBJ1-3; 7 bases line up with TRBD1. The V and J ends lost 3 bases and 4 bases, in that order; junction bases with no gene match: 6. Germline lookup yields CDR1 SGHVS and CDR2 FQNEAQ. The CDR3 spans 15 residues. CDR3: CASSFGQVDGNTIYF. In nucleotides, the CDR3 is TGTGCCAGCAGCTTTGGACAGGTGGACGGAAACACCATATATTTT.

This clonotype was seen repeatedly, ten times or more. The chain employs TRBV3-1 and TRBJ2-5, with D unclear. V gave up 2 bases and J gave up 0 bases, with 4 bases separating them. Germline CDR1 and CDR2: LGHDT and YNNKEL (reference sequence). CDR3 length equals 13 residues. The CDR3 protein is CASSQMYQETQYF. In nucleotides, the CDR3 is TGTGCCAGCAGCCAAATGTACCAAGAGACCCAGTACTTC.

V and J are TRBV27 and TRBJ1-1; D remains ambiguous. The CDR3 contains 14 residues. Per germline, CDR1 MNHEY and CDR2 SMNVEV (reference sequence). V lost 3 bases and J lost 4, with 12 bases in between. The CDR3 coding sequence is TGTGCCAGCAGTTTTGAACGGCTCTCCACTGAAGCTTTCTTT. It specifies CASSFERLSTEAFF.

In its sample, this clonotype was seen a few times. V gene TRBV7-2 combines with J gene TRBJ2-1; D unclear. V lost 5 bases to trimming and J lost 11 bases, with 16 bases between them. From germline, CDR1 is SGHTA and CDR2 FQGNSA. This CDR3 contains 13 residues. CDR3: CASSTTGFRKQFF. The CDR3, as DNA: TGTGCCAGCAGCACGACTGGGTTTAGGAAGCAGTTCTTC.

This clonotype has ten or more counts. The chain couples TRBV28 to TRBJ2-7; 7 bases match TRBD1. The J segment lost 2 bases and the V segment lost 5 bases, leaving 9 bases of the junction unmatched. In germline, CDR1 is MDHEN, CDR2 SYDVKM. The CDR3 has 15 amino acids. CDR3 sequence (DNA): TGTGCCAGCAGTCCGGGACAGCCACCCCCCTACGAGCAGTACTTC. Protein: CASSPGQPPPYEQYF.

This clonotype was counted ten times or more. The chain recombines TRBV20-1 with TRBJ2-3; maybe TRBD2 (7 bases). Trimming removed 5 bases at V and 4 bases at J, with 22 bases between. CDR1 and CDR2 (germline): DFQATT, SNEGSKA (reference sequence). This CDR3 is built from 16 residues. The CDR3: CSAPRGGGHFPDTQYF. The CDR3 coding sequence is TGCAGTGCTCCCCGAGGGGGGGGCCATTTCCCAGATACGCAGTATTTT.

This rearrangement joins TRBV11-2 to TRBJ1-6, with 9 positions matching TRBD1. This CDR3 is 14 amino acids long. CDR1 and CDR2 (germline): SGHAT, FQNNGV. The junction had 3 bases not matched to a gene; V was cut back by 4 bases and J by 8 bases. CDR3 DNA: TGTGCCAGCAGCTCCTGGGACAGGGATTCACCCCTCCACTTT. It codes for CASSSWDRDSPLHF.

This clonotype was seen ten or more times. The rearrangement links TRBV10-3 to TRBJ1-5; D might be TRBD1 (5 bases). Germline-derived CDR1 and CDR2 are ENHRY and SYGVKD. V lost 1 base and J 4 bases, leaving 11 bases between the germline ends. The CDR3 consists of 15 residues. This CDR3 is CAISEYQRGNQPQHF. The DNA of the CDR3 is TGTGCCATCAGTGAGTATCAACGGGGGAATCAGCCCCAGCATTTT.

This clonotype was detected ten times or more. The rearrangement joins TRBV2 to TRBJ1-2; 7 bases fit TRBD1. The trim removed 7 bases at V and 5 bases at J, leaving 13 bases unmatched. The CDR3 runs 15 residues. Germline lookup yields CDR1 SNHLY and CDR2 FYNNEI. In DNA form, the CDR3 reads TGTGCCAGCACCCCTCGTGGGGCAGGGGGTTATGGCTACACCTTC. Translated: CASTPRGAGGYGYTF.

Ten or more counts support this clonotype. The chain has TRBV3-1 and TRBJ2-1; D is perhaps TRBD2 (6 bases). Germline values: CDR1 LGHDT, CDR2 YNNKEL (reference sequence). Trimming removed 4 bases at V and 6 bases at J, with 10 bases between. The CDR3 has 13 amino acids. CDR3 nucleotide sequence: TGTGCCAGCAGCCGACTAGGGAGCAATGAGCAGTTCTTC. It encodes CASSRLGSNEQFF.

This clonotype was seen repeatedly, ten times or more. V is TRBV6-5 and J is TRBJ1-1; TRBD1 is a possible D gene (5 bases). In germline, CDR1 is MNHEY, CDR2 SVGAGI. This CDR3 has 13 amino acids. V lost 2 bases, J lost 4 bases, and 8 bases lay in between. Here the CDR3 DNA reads TGTGCCAGCAGTTACGGGGGGAGCACTGAAGCTTTCTTT. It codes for CASSYGGSTEAFF.

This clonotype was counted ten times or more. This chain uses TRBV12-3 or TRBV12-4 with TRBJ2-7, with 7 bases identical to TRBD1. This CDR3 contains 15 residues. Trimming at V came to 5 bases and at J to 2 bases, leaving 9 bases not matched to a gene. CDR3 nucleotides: TGTGCCAGCAGTCCCGAGGGGGCCATCCCCTACGAGCAGTACTTC. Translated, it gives CASSPEGAIPYEQYF.

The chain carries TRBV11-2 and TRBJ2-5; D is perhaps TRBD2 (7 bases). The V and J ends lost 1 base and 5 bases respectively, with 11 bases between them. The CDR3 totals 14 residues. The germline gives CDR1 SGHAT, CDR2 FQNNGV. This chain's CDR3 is CASSLVRGLETQYF. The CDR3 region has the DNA TGTGCCAGCAGCTTAGTGCGGGGGCTGGAGACCCAGTACTTC.

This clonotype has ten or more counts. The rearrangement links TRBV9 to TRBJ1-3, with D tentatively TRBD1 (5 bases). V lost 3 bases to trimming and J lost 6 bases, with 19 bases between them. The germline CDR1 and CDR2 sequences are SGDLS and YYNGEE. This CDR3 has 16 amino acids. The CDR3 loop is CASSAGLMGDENTIYF. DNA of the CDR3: TGTGCCAGCAGCGCCGGTTTGATGGGGGATGAAAACACCATATATTTT. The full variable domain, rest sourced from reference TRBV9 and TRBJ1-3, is DSGVTQTPKHLITATGQRVTLRCSPRSGDLSVYWYQQSLDQGLQFLIQYYNGEERAKGNILERFSAQQFPDLHSELNLSSLELGDSALYFCASSAGLMGDENTIYFGEGSWLTVV.

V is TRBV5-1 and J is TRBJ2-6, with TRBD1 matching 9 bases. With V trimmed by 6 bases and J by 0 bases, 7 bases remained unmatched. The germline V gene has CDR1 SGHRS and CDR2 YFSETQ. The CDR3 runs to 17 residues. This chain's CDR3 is CASTPGQGSSGANVLTF. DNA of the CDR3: TGCGCCAGCACCCCGGGACAGGGCAGCTCTGGGGCCAACGTCCTGACTTTC.